What follows are 9 T cell receptor beta chains derived from one specimen sequenced in a study of shared T cell receptors in the human thymus. Clones were sequenced by immunoSEQ multiplex PCR, and TCRdb holds only the in-frame ones, with some missing. Counted here are hundreds of thousands of clones, 70% to 90% occurring once; the ten biggest clones make up roughly 0.01%. These data also formed part of another study, on human thymus T cells.

The sequenced material came from thymocytes. The receptors stem from a girl less than two years old with a congenital heart defect.

The rearrangement uses TRBV7-2 and TRBJ2-6; 8 positions match TRBD1. The germline V gene encodes CDR1 SGHTA and CDR2 FQGNSA. The CDR3 totals 19 residues. V lost 2 bases and J lost 0; bases outside the gene matches: 9. CDR3 DNA sequence: TGTGCCAGCAGCTTACAAAGGGGACAGGACATCTCTGGGGCCAACGTCCTGACTTTC. It specifies CASSLQRGQDISGANVLTF.

This sequence joins TRBV4-1 and TRBJ1-1; D not certain. V lost 4 bases to trimming and J lost 7 bases, with 16 bases between them. CDR3 length: 14 amino acids. Per germline, CDR1 MGHRA and CDR2 YSYEKL. This CDR3 is CASSRRPDTLEAFF. The CDR3 bases are TGCGCCAGCAGCCGCCGCCCCGACACTCTTGAAGCTTTCTTT.

The V and J genes are TRBV27 and TRBJ1-2, with 7 bases identical to TRBD1. The ends lost 6 bases at V and 7 bases at J; junction bases unmatched: 14. CDR3 length: 15 residues. Germline values: CDR1 MNHEY, CDR2 SMNVEV (reference sequence). CDR3 in DNA: TGTGCCAGCAGGGATCACAGGGGAAGGACTTTTGGCTACACCTTC. This codes for CASRDHRGRTFGYTF.

The V gene is TRBV19, the J gene TRBJ1-4; tentatively, D is TRBD1 (5 bases). The germline V and J ends were trimmed by 4 bases and 10 bases, with 16 bases remaining between them. The CDR3 extends over 14 amino acids. CDR1 is LNHDA, CDR2 SQIVND, per germline (reference sequence). The CDR3 DNA reads as TGTGCCAGTAGTAACGGGATCGACGGGGGAAAACTGTTTTTT. Protein product: CASSNGIDGGKLFF.

Only one count was recorded for this clone. The V and J genes are TRBV5-4 and TRBJ1-1; tentatively, D is TRBD1 (5 bases). Deletions cut 3 bases from V and 4 bases from J, with 25 bases between. The CDR3 extends over 18 amino acids. Germline V gene data show CDR1 as SGHNT and CDR2 as YYREEE (reference sequence). CDR3 in DNA: TGTGCCAGCAGCTCCTTCCGACAGCTGGATGGGGTAGGCACTGAAGCTTTCTTT. Translated: CASSSFRQLDGVGTEAFF. The full variable domain, with the rest looked up from reference TRBV5-4 and TRBJ1-1, is ETGVTQSPTHLIKTRGQQVTLRCSSQSGHNTVSWYQQALGQGPQFIFQYYREEENGRGNFPPRFSGLQFPNYSSELNVNALELDDSALYLCASSSFRQLDGVGTEAFFGQGTRLTVV.

V is TRBV6-5 and J is TRBJ1-6; D possibly corresponds to TRBD1 (6 bases). V was pared by 8 bases and J by 4 bases, with 15 bases between. Germline V gene lookup returns CDR1 MNHEY and CDR2 SVGAGI. CDR3 length: 15 amino acids. CDR3 protein: CASCHPGQYNSPLHF. The CDR3 DNA sequence: TGTGCCAGCTGTCACCCGGGACAATATAATTCACCCCTCCACTTT.

The chain links TRBV5-6 to TRBJ2-2; possible D gene TRBD1, 5 bases. CDR1 is SGHDT and CDR2 is YYEEEE in the germline V gene. The CDR3 covers 16 residues. Trimming stripped 1 base from V and 0 bases from J, with 10 bases between. In nucleotides, the CDR3 is TGTGCCAGCAGCTTGCTGCCAGGGCCGAACACCGGGGAGCTGTTTTTT. The encoded protein is CASSLLPGPNTGELFF. Full variable domain (remainder filled in from reference TRBV5-6 and TRBJ2-2): DAGVTQSPTHLIKTRGQQVTLRCSPKSGHDTVSWYQQALGQGPQFIFQYYEEEERQRGNFPDRFSGHQFPNYSSELNVNALLLGDSALYLCASSLLPGPNTGELFFGEGSRLTVL.

The chain has TRBV13 and TRBJ2-7; 10 bases are shared with TRBD2. V dropped 0 bases and J dropped 3; count of bases not matched to a gene: 11. The CDR3 contains 18 residues. Germline V CDR1 and CDR2: PRHDT, FYEKMQ (reference sequence). The DNA of the CDR3 is TGTGCCAGCAGCTTAGGCCTTCGACTAGCGGGTGATATCTACGAGCAGTACTTC. This sequence encodes CASSLGLRLAGDIYEQYF.

The chain is built from TRBV11-2 and TRBJ2-3, with 10 bases that match TRBD1. Trimming cost V 6 bases and J 4 bases; bases outside gene matches: 19. This CDR3 has 19 amino acids. CDR1 and CDR2 from the germline V gene are SGHAT and FQNNGV. CDR3 bases: TGTGCCAGCAGGGGGGACAGGGGAGCTAATCAGGAAGGGGCAGATACGCAGTATTTT. This translates into CASRGDRGANQEGADTQYF.